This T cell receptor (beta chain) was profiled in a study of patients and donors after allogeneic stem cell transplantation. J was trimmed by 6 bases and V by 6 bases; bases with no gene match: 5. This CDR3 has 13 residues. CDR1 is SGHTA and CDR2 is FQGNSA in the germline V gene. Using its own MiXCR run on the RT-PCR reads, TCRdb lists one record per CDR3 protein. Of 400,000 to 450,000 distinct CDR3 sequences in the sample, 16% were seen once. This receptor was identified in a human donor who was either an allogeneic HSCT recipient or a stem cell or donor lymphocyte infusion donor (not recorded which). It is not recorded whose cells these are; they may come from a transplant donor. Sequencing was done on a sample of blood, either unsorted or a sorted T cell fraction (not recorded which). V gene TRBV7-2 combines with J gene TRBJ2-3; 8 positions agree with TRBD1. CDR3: CASRSGGSDTQYF. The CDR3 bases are TGTGCCAGCAGGTCAGGGGGCTCCGATACGCAGTATTTT.